This T cell receptor beta chain was sequenced during a study of blood T cell repertoires in COVID-19. Trimming removed 5 bases from V and 7 bases from J, with 17 bases in between. The CDR3 is made up of 15 amino acids. Germline CDR1 is LNHDA and CDR2 is SQIVND (reference sequence). Original methodology: Reference gene primer amplification yielded estimated nucleated cell counts. Sequenced by immunoSEQ multiplex PCR; TCRdb stores in-frame clones only, minus some. D and trimming were read from the DNA, whereas the V and J calls and clone size are those reported in that table. This table holds some 140,000 clones, 70% to 85% found once.

The chain is built from TRBV19 and TRBJ2-2; D possibly corresponds to TRBD2 (5 bases). The material sequenced was peripheral blood. This receptor was identified in a man aged 55 to 70 who had recovered from COVID-19. The CDR3 region is CASSPRSSRVGELFF. DNA for the CDR3: TGTGCCAGTAGTCCCCGGTCCTCGAGGGTCGGGGAGCTGTTTTTT.